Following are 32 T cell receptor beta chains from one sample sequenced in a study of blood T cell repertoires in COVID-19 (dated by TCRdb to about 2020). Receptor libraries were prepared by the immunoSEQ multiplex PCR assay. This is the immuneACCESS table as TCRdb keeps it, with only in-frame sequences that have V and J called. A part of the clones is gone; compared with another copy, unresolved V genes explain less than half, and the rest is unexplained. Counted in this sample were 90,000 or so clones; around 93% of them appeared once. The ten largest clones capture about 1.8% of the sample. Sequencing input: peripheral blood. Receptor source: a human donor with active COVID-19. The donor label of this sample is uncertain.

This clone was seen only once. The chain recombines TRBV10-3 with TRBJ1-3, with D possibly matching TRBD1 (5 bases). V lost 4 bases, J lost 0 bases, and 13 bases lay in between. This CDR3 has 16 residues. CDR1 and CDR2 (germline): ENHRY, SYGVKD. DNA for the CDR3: TGTGCCATCAGTGCCGGACAATTGAGCTCTGGAAACACCATATATTTT. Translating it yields CAISAGQLSSGNTIYF.

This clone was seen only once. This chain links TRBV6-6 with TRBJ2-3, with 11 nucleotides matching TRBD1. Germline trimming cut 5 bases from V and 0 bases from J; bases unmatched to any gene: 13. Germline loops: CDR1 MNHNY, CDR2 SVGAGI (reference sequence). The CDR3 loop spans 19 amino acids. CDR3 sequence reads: CASSLRGQGVTSSTDTQYF. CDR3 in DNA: TGTGCCAGCAGTCTGAGGGGACAGGGGGTGACTTCTAGCACAGATACGCAGTATTTT.

The CDR3 region has the DNA TGCGCCAGCAGCCAAGTGGGACAGAGTGTTCGTGCGATCACCGGGGAGCTGTTTTTT. Its translation is CASSQVGQSVRAITGELFF. The chain joins TRBV4-1 to TRBJ2-2; TRBD1 aligns across 7 bases. Germline loops: CDR1 MGHRA, CDR2 YSYEKL. The J segment lost 4 bases and the V segment lost 1 base, leaving 15 bases of the junction unmatched. The CDR3 length is 19 residues.

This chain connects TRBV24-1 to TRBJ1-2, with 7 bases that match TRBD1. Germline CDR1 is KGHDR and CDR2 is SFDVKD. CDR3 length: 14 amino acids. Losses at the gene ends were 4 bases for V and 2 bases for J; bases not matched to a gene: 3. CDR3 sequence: CATSEGGQNYGYTF. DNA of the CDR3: TGTGCCACCAGTGAGGGGGGACAGAACTATGGCTACACCTTC.

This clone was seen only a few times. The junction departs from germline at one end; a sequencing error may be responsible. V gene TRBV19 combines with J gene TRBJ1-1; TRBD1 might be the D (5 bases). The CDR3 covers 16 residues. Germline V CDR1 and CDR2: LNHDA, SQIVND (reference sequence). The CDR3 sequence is CASIIPYSGGRTEAFF. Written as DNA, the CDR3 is TGTGCCAGTATTATACCCTATAGCGGGGGTAGAACTGAAGCTTTCTTT.

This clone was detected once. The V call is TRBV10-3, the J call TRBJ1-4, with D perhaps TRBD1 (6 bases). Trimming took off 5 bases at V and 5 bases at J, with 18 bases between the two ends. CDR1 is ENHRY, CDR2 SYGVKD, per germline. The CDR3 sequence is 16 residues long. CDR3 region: CAISHSRGGLNEKLFF. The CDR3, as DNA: TGTGCCATCAGTCATTCTCGAGGGGGATTAAATGAAAAACTGTTTTTT.

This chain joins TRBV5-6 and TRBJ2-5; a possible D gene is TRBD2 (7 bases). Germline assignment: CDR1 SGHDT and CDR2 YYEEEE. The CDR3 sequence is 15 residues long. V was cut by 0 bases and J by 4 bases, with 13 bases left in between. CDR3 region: CASSLAAGEGETQYF. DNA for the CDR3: TGTGCCAGCAGCTTGGCCGCAGGGGAGGGAGAGACCCAGTACTTC.

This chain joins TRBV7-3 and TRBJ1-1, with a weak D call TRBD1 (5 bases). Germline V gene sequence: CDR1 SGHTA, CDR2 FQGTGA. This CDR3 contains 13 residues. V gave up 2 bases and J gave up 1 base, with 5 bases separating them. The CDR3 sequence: CASSLGANTEAFF. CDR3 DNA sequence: TGTGCCAGCAGCTTAGGGGCGAACACTGAAGCTTTCTTT.

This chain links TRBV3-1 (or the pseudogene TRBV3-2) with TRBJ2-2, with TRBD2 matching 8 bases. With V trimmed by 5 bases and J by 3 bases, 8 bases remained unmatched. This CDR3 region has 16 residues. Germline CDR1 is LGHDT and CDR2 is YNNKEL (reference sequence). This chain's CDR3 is CASSKVGGADTGELFF. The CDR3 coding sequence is TGTGCCAGCAGCAAGGTCGGGGGGGCGGACACCGGGGAGCTGTTTTTT.

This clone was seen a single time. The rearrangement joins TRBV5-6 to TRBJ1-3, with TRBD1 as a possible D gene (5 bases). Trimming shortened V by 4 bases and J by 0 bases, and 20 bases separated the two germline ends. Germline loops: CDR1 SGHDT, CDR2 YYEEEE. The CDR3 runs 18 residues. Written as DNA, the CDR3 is TGTGCCAGCAGCCTATGGACAATGGGCGACTTCTCTGGAAACACCATATATTTT. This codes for CASSLWTMGDFSGNTIYF.

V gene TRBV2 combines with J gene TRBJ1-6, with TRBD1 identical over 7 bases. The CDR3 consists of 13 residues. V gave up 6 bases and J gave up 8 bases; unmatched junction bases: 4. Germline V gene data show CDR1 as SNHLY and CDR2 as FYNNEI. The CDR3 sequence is CASRGTEDSPLHF. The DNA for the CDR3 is TGTGCCAGCAGGGGGACAGAGGATTCACCCCTCCACTTT.

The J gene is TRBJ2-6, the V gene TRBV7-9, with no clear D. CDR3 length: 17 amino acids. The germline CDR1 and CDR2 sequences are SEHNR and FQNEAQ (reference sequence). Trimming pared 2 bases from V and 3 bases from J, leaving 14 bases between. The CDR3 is CASSLNTVLGGANVLTF. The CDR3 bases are TGTGCCAGCAGCTTAAATACGGTCCTCGGTGGGGCCAACGTCCTGACTTTC. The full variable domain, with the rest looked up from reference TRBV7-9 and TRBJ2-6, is DTGVSQNPRHKITKRGQNVTFRCDPISEHNRLYWYRQTLGQGPEFLTYFQNEAQLEKSRLLSDRFSAERPKGSFSTLEIQRTEQGDSAMYLCASSLNTVLGGANVLTFGAGSRLTVL.

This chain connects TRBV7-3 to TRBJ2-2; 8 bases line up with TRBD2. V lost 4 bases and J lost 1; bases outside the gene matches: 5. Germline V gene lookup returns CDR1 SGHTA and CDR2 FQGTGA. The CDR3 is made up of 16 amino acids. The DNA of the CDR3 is TGTGCCAGCAGCTCCCGGGGGGGCATGAACACCGGGGAGCTGTTTTTT. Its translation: CASSSRGGMNTGELFF.

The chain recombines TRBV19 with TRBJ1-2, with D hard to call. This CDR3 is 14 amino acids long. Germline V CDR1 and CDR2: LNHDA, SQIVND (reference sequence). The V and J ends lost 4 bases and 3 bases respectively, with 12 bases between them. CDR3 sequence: CASSSGPGDYGYTF. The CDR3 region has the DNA TGTGCCAGTAGTAGCGGACCCGGGGACTATGGCTACACCTTC.

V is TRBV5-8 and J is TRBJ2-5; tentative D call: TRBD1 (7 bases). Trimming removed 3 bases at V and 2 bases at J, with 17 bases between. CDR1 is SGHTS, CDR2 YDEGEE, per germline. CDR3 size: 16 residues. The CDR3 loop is CASSSRRGVLQETQYF. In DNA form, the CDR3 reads TGTGCCAGCAGCTCCCGCAGGGGGGTTCTACAAGAGACCCAGTACTTC.

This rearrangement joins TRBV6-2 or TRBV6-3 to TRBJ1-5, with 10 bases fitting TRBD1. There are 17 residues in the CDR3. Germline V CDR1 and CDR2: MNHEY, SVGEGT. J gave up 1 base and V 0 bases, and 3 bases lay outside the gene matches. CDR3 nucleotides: TGTGCCAGCAGTTACTCGACAGGGGGCAGAAGCAATCAGCCCCAGCATTTT. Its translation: CASSYSTGGRSNQPQHF.

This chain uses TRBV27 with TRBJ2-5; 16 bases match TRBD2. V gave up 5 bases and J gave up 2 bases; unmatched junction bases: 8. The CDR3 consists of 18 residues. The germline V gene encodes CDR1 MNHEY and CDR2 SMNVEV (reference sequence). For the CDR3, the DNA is TGTGCCAGCAGTGGACCGGGACTAGCGGGGGGGCCTCAAGAGACCCAGTACTTC. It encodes CASSGPGLAGGPQETQYF.

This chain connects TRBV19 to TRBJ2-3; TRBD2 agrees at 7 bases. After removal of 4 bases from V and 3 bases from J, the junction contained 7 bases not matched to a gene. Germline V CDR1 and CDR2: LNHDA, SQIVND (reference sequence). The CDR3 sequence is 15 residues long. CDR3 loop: CASSTIRGVTDTQYF. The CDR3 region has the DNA TGTGCCAGTAGTACCATCCGGGGGGTGACAGATACGCAGTATTTT. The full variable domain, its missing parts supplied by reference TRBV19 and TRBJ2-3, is DGGITQSPKYLFRKEGQNVTLSCEQNLNHDAMYWYRQDPGQGLRLIYYSQIVNDFQKGDIAEGYSVSREKKESFPLTVTSAQKNPTAFYLCASSTIRGVTDTQYFGPGTRLTVL.

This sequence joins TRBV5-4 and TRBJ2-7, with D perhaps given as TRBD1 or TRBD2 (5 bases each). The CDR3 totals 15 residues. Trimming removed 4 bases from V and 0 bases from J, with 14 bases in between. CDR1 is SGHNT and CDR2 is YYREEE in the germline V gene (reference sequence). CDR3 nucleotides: TGTGCCAGCAGCCTGGACATGGAGGTCTCCTACGAGCAGTACTTC. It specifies CASSLDMEVSYEQYF. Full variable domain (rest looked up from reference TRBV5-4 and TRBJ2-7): ETGVTQSPTHLIKTRGQQVTLRCSSQSGHNTVSWYQQALGQGPQFIFQYYREEENGRGNFPPRFSGLQFPNYSSELNVNALELDDSALYLCASSLDMEVSYEQYFGPGTRLTVT.

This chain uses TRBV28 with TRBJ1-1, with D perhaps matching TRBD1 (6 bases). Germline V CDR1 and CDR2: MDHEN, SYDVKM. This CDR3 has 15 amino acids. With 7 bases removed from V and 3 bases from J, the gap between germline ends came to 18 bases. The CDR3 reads CASKVQGLMDTEAFF. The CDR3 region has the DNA TGTGCCAGCAAGGTTCAGGGGTTAATGGACACTGAAGCTTTCTTT.

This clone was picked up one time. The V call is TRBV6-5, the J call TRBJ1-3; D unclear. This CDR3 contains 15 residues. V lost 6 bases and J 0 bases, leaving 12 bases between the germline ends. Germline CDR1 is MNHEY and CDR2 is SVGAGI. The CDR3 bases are TGTGCCAGCAGCCTCGACTCTTCCTCTGGAAACACCATATATTTT. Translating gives CASSLDSSSGNTIYF.

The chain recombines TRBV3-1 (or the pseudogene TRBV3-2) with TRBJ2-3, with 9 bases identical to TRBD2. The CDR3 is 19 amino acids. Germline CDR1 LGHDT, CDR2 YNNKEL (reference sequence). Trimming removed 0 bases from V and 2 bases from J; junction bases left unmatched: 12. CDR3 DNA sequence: TGTGCCAGCAGCCAAGATTGGAATATTGCGGGGGGGCACACAGATACGCAGTATTTT. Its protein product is CASSQDWNIAGGHTDTQYF.

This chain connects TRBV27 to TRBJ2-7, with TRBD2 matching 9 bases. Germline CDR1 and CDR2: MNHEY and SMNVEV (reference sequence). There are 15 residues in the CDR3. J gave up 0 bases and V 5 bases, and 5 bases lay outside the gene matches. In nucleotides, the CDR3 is TGTGCCAGCAGTGCAGCTAGCGGGGCCTCCTACGAGCAGTACTTC. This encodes CASSAASGASYEQYF.

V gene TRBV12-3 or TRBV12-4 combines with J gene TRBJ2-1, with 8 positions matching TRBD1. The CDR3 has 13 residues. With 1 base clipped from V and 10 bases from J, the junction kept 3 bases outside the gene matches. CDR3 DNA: TGTGCCAGCAGTTTAGGGACAGGGAACGAGCAGTTCTTC. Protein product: CASSLGTGNEQFF.

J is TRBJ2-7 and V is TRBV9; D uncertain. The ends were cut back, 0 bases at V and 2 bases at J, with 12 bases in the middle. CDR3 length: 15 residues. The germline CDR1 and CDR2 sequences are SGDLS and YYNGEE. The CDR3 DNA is TGTGCCAGCAGCGTAGATGGCACCTTAACCTACGAGCAGTACTTC. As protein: CASSVDGTLTYEQYF.

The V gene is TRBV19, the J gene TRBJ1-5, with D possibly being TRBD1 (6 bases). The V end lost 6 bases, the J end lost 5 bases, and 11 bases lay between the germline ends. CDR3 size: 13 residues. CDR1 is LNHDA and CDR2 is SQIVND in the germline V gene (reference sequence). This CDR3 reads CASRPQGYQPQHF. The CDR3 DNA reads TGTGCCAGTAGACCACAGGGCTATCAGCCCCAGCATTTT. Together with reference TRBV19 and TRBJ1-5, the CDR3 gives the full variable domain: DGGITQSPKYLFRKEGQNVTLSCEQNLNHDAMYWYRQDPGQGLRLIYYSQIVNDFQKGDIAEGYSVSREKKESFPLTVTSAQKNPTAFYLCASRPQGYQPQHFGDGTRLSIL.

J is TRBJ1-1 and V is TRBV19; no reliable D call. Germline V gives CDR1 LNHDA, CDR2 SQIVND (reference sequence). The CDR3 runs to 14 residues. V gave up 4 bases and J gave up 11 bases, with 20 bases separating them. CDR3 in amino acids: CASSTWTGSRTAFF. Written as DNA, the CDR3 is TGTGCCAGTAGTACCTGGACGGGGTCGCGAACGGCTTTCTTT.

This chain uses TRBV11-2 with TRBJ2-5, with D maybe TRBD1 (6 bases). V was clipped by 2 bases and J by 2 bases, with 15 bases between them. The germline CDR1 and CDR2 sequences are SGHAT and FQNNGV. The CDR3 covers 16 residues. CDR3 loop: CASSLSGTLLQETQYF. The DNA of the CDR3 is TGTGCCAGCAGCTTATCAGGGACACTGTTACAAGAGACCCAGTACTTC.

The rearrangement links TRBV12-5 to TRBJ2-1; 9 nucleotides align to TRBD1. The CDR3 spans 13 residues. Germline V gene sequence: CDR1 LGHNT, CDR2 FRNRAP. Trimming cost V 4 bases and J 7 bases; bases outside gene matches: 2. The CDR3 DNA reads TGTGCTAGTGGTTCCGGGACAGGGAATGAGCAGTTCTTC. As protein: CASGSGTGNEQFF. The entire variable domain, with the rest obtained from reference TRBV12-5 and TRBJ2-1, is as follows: DARVTQTPRHKVTEMGQEVTMRCQPILGHNTVFWYRQTMMQGLELLAYFRNRAPLDDSGMPKDRFSAEMPDATLATLKIQPSEPRDSAVYFCASGSGTGNEQFFGPGTRLTVL.

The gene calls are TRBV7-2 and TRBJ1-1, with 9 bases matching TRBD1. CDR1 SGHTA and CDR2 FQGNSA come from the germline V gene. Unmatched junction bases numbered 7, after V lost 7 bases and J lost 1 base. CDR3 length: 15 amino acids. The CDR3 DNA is TGTGCCAGCAACTGGGACAGGGCGGCGAACACTGAAGCTTTCTTT. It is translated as CASNWDRAANTEAFF.

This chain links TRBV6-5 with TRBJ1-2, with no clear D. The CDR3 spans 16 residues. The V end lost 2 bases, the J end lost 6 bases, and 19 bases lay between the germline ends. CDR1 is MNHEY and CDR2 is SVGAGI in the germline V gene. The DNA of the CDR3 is TGTGCCAGCAGTTACCTTATGGGCAGTCCTATCGATGGCTACACCTTC. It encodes CASSYLMGSPIDGYTF.

The CDR3, as DNA: TGCAGTGCTAGTCCCCCACAGGGAGCCGGTGAAAAACTGTTTTTT. Its translation: CSASPPQGAGEKLFF. The chain employs TRBV20-1 and TRBJ1-4; D possibly corresponds to TRBD1 (6 bases). CDR1 and CDR2 from the germline V gene are DFQATT and SNEGSKA (reference sequence). The CDR3 spans 15 residues. The germline V and J ends were trimmed by 3 bases and 7 bases, with 18 bases remaining between them.